The clone carrying this T cell receptor (beta chain) was observed a few times. The antigen is unknown. Only in-frame clones appear in the TCRdb table, and some are missing; sequencing was by immunoSEQ multiplex PCR. The profile covers some 3,000 clones, with 90% appearing a single time and 4.5% to 5.5% taken by the ten largest. These data come from a study of T cells and copy number aberrations in small-cell lung cancer. Study outcomes and limitations: Tumors showed lower T-cell density, richness and clonality than adjacent lung, though density did not differ significantly.

CDR1 and CDR2 from the germline V gene are MNHNS and SASEGT. The CDR3 has 14 residues. The V end was cut by 4 bases, the J end by 3 bases, with 9 bases between. Collected at least 2 cm from the tumor margin, the adjacent lung showed no malignant cells. This sequence originates from a man aged 50-59 years with small cell lung cancer. Sequencing used normal tissue next to the tumor. The V gene is TRBV6-1, the J gene TRBJ2-2; TRBD1 might be the D (5 bases). CDR3 DNA sequence: TGTGCCAGCAGTGCCCTAGGGGACACCGGGGAGCTGTTTTTT. Translated: CASSALGDTGELFF.